Listed below are T cell receptor beta chains from one sample, sequenced in a study of T cell repertoires in cytomegalovirus infection. TCRdb fed the reads into MiXCR, producing one record per CDR3 protein. The sample lists around 270,000 distinct CDR3 sequences; 8% to 9.5% were seen once. Source material: PBMCs. The receptors shown here come from a human donor in good health (CMV status not recorded). Some clones in this sample may be carry-over from other donors' samples. Each CDR3 is given with its conserved first and last residue. D genes are given only for firm matches. Clone size is not always given. Where it is, it says once, few, many or a class for expanded clones.

d_call clone_size j_call v_call cdr3_aa cdr3_nt
TRBD2 - TRBJ2-2 TRBV24-1 CATEWSGANTGELFF TGTGCCACTGAATGGAGCGGGGCGAACACCGGGGAGCTGTTTTTT
TRBD1 many TRBJ2-5 TRBV7-6 CASSSSGGAWETQYF TGTGCCAGCAGCTCCTCAGGGGGCGCGTGGGAGACCCAGTACTTC
TRBD1 - TRBJ1-2 TRBV7-2 CASSLTDRGYGYTF TGTGCCAGCAGCTTAACTGACAGGGGCTATGGCTACACCTTC
- many TRBJ1-4 TRBV7-2 CASSLGTRTNEKLFF TGTGCCAGCAGCTTGGGGACAAGAACTAATGAAAAACTGTTTTTT
TRBD1 - TRBJ2-3 TRBV5-1 CASSLDRAITDTQYF TGCGCCAGCAGCCTCGACAGGGCCATCACAGATACGCAGTATTTT
TRBD1 many TRBJ2-3 TRBV7-2 CASSSEGTGMNTQYF TGTGCCAGCAGCTCCGAGGGGACAGGGATGAATACGCAGTATTTT
- - TRBJ2-7 TRBV7-2 CASSLRVGGQYF TGTGCCAGCAGCTTAAGGGTGGGGGGGCAGTACTTC
- many TRBJ1-3 TRBV7-2 CASSSRDLTHSGNTIYF TGTGCCAGCAGCTCAAGAGACCTGACACACTCTGGAAACACCATATATTTT
- many TRBJ1-5 TRBV7-2 CASSLGAGSGGRAQHF TGTGCCAGCAGCTTAGGAGCCGGGAGTGGAGGTAGGGCCCAGCATTTT
- - TRBJ2-2 TRBV19 CASSKALVMRTGELFF TGTGCCAGTAGTAAGGCACTAGTAATGCGAACCGGGGAGCTGTTTTTT
- - TRBJ1-2 TRBV28 CASINNYGYTF TGTGCCAGCATCAATAACTATGGCTACACCTTC
TRBD1 - TRBJ2-6 TRBV5-1 CATSTGGFAGANVLTF TGCGCCACTTCGACAGGGGGCTTCGCTGGGGCCAACGTCCTGACTTTC
- once TRBJ2-3 TRBV5-1 CASSLAGGTGTDTQYF TGCGCCAGCAGCTTGGCAGGCGGGACAGGCACAGATACGCAGTATTTT
TRBD2 - TRBJ2-5 TRBV15 CATSRDQLAVQETQYF TGTGCCACCAGCAGAGATCAACTAGCGGTTCAAGAGACCCAGTACTTC
TRBD1 many TRBJ1-5 TRBV7-9 CASSHGTGFQPQHF TGTGCCAGCAGCCACGGGACAGGCTTTCAGCCCCAGCATTTT
- few TRBJ2-7 TRBV28 CASSAGANYEQYF TGTGCCAGCAGTGCGGGTGCGAACTACGAGCAGTACTTC
- many TRBJ1-2 TRBV7-2 CASTGFEFQGYTF TGTGCCAGCACCGGTTTCGAGTTTCAAGGCTACACCTTC
- many TRBJ2-3 TRBV12-3/TRBV12-4 CASNLGLWTSTDTQYF TGTGCCAGCAACCTGGGACTTTGGACTAGCACAGATACGCAGTATTTT
- many TRBJ1-1 TRBV24-1 CATSDSRDRAEAFF TGTGCCACCAGTGATTCGCGGGATAGGGCTGAAGCTTTCTTT
TRBD1 many TRBJ1-1 TRBV7-2 CASSPWLGQSNTEAFF TGTGCCAGCAGCCCCTGGTTGGGACAGTCGAACACTGAAGCTTTCTTT
TRBD2 few TRBJ2-7 TRBV10-2 CASSGSSGSWSNEQYF TGCGCCAGCAGTGGCTCTAGCGGGAGCTGGAGCAACGAGCAGTACTTC
- few TRBJ1-2 TRBV20-1 CSASGTSRNYGYTF TGCAGTGCCTCCGGGACATCCCGTAACTATGGCTACACCTTC
TRBD2 many TRBJ2-7 TRBV7-2 CASSLSWASGMTQREQYF TGTGCCAGCAGCTTAAGCTGGGCTAGCGGGATGACCCAGCGGGAGCAGTACTTC
- many TRBJ2-1 TRBV30 CAWSGGPSSYNEQFF TGTGCCTGGTCGGGTGGGCCTAGCTCCTACAATGAGCAGTTCTTC
- many TRBJ1-1 TRBV6-2/TRBV6-3 CASSPNRGEWNTEAFF TGTGCCAGCAGCCCTAATCGGGGCGAATGGAACACTGAAGCTTTCTTT
- many TRBJ1-1 TRBV14 CASSLYGGPTTEAFF TGTGCCAGCAGCCTGTACGGGGGGCCTACCACTGAAGCTTTCTTT
- - TRBJ1-2 TRBV18 CASSPGHRNGYTF TGTGCCAGCTCACCCGGACACCGTAATGGCTACACCTTC
- many TRBJ1-2 TRBV28 CASKRQGGDYGYTF TGTGCCTCCAAGCGGCAGGGCGGAGACTATGGCTACACCTTC
TRBD1 many TRBJ2-7 TRBV7-2 CASSSSQGAKEQYF TGTGCCAGCAGCTCTTCCCAGGGGGCTAAAGAGCAGTACTTC
- many TRBJ2-1 TRBV7-9 CASSLDGVSRHEQFF TGTGCCAGCAGCTTAGATGGGGTCTCCCGGCATGAGCAGTTCTTC